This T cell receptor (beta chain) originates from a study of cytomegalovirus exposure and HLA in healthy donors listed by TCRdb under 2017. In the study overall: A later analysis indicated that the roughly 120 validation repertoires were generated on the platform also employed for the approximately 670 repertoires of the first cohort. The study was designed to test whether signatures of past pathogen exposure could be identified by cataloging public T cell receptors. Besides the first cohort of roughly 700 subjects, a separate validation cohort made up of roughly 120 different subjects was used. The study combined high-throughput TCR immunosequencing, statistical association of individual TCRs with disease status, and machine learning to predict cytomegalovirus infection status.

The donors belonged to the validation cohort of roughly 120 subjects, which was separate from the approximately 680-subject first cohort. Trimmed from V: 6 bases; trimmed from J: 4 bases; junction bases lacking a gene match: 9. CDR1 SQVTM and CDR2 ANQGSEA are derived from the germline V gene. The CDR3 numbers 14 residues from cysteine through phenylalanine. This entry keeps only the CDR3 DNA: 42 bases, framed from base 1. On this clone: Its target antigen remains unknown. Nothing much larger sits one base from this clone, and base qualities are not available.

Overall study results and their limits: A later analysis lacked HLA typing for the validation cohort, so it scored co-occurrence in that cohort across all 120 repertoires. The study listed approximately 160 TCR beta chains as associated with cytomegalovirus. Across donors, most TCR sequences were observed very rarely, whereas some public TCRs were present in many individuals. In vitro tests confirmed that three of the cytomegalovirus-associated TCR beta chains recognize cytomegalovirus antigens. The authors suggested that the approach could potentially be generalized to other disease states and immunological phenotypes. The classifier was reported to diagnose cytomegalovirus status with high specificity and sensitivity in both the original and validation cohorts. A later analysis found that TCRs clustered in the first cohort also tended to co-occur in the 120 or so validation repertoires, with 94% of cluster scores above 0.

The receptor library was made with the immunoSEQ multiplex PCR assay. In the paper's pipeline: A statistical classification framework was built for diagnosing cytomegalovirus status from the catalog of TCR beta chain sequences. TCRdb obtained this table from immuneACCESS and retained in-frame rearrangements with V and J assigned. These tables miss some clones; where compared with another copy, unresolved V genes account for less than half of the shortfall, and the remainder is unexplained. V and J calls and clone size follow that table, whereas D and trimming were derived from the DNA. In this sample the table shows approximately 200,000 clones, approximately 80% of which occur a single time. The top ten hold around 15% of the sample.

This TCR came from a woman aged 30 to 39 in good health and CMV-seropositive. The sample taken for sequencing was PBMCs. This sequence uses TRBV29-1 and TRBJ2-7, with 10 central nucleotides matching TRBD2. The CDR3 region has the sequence CSVKLAGLIYEQYF. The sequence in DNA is TGCAGCGTCAAACTAGCGGGATTAATTTACGAGCAGTACTTC.